The 12 T cell receptor beta chains reported below all come from one sample, sequenced in a study of OX40 agonist ivuxolimab in advanced cancers. Sequencing was performed with immunoSEQ multiplex PCR; in TCRdb, only in-frame clones are kept and a portion is missing. The sample yields approximately 40,000 clones, 83% seen once. The material sequenced was CD4+ or CD8+ T cells sorted from blood, taken in a trial of the OX40 agonist ivuxolimab. All receptors derive from an adult with an advanced solid tumor such as melanoma, head and neck, liver or kidney cancer.

This chain links TRBV28 with TRBJ2-7, with D perhaps TRBD1 (5 bases). This CDR3 spans 16 amino acids. The germline V gene encodes CDR1 MDHEN and CDR2 SYDVKM. Trimming took 5 bases from V and 0 from J, leaving 17 bases between them. CDR3 sequence (DNA): TGTGCCAGCAGTGGGGCGGCCAGCACCCTCTCCTACGAGCAGTACTTC. This translates into CASSGAASTLSYEQYF.

The chain couples TRBV9 to TRBJ2-1, with unresolved D. This CDR3 has 15 residues. In germline, CDR1 is SGDLS, CDR2 YYNGEE. Between the trimmed V and J ends, which lost 5 bases and 0 bases, there was a span of 12 bases. The DNA of the CDR3 is TGTGCCAGCAGTCCTCTCATGAGCTCCTACAATGAGCAGTTCTTC. Protein: CASSPLMSSYNEQFF.

The chain combines TRBV2 with TRBJ2-1; D might be TRBD1 or TRBD2, each matching 5 bases. The germline V and J ends were trimmed by 9 bases and 12 bases, with 21 bases remaining between them. Germline values: CDR1 SNHLY, CDR2 FYNNEI. The CDR3 loop spans 13 amino acids. The CDR3 is CASEGDNSGRQFF. CDR3 in DNA: TGTGCCAGTGAGGGAGATAACTCGGGGCGGCAGTTCTTC.

V usage is TRBV5-4 and J usage is TRBJ2-7; 9 bases are a match to TRBD1. Germline V lookup: CDR1 SGHNT, CDR2 YYREEE (reference sequence). This CDR3 region has 13 residues. With V trimmed by 6 bases and J by 4 bases, 5 bases remained unmatched. This CDR3 is CASKEQGAYEQYF. The CDR3 region has the DNA TGTGCCAGCAAGGAACAGGGGGCTTACGAGCAGTACTTC.

This chain links TRBV5-1 with TRBJ1-4, with D possibly TRBD1 on 5 matching bases. The CDR3 totals 14 residues. V was trimmed by 1 base and J by 2 bases, leaving 6 bases between them. Germline CDR1 and CDR2: SGHRS and YFSETQ. The CDR3 DNA sequence: TGCGCCAGCAGCTTGTGGGGGACTAATGAAAAACTGTTTTTT. Translating gives CASSLWGTNEKLFF.

The V and J genes are TRBV7-2 and TRBJ1-2; 8 bases align to TRBD1. This CDR3 is 16 amino acids long. Germline V gives CDR1 SGHTA, CDR2 FQGNSA. With V trimmed by 4 bases and J by 1 base, 8 bases remained unmatched. DNA for the CDR3: TGTGCCAGCAGCTGGTTACAGGGGGGCCTTAACTATGGCTACACCTTC. This translates into CASSWLQGGLNYGYTF.

This chain connects TRBV11-3 to TRBJ2-1, with 10 bases matching TRBD2. Looked up from germline, CDR1 is SGHNT and CDR2 is YENEEA. The V gene end was trimmed by 1 base and the J gene end by 8 bases; junction bases not matched to a gene: 5. The CDR3 has 15 amino acids. The chain's CDR3 is CASSLGSGTSDEQFF. For the CDR3, the DNA is TGTGCCAGCAGCTTAGGTTCCGGGACTAGCGATGAGCAGTTCTTC.

This clone was counted between two and nine times. J is TRBJ2-7 and V is TRBV28; D call uncertain. This CDR3 comprises 15 residues. The germline V gene encodes CDR1 MDHEN and CDR2 SYDVKM. The V end lost 4 bases, the J end lost 0 bases, and 13 bases lay between the germline ends. CDR3 coding DNA: TGTGCCAGCAGTTGGCGTAGTTCCGTCTCCTACGAGCAGTACTTC. Translated, it gives CASSWRSSVSYEQYF.

The chain combines TRBV2 with TRBJ1-5; D is ambiguous. Germline assignment: CDR1 SNHLY and CDR2 FYNNEI. The V end lost 4 bases, the J end lost 0 bases, and 10 bases lay between the germline ends. The CDR3 spans 15 residues. This CDR3 reads CASSVASYSNQPQHF. CDR3 bases: TGTGCCAGCAGTGTGGCCAGCTATAGCAATCAGCCCCAGCATTTT.

V usage is TRBV7-2 and J usage is TRBJ2-2; D assignment may be TRBD1 or TRBD2 (5 bases each). The CDR3 is made up of 16 amino acids. The ends were cut back, 0 bases at V and 6 bases at J, with 14 bases in the middle. Germline CDR1 is SGHTA and CDR2 is FQGNSA. The CDR3 DNA reads as TGTGCCAGCAGCTTAGCTTTCGTTCAGGGACCCGGGGAGCTGTTTTTT. Protein: CASSLAFVQGPGELFF.

J is TRBJ1-1 and V is TRBV11-2; TRBD1 aligns across 8 bases. Trimming at V came to 4 bases and at J to 4 bases, leaving 5 bases not matched to a gene. The length of the CDR3 is 14 residues. Germline CDR1 reads SGHAT; CDR2 reads FQNNGV. The CDR3 region has the DNA TGTGCCAGCAGCTCAACAGGGGGACCCACTGAAGCTTTCTTT. It specifies CASSSTGGPTEAFF.

The rearrangement uses TRBV4-3 and TRBJ2-3; TRBD1 aligns across 9 bases. The CDR3 loop spans 17 amino acids. V shed 0 bases, J shed 0 bases, and the junction held 4 bases outside the gene matches. CDR1 and CDR2 (germline): LGHNA, YSLEER. For the CDR3, the DNA is TGCGCCAGCAGCCAAGACCCAGGACAGGGGAGCACAGATACGCAGTATTTT. Translated: CASSQDPGQGSTDTQYF.